Listed below are T cell receptor beta chains from one sample, sequenced in a study of shared clonotypes between healthy human individuals. Assay: immunoSEQ multiplex PCR; the TCRdb copy retains only in-frame clones and omits some. The data contain about 2.2 million clones, just under 95% of them singletons. Sequenced sample: naive CD8+ T cells from PBMCs. The receptors here all came from a man between 18 and 35 years old in good health. Some clones in this sample may be carry-over from other donors' samples. Both conserved end residues are part of each CDR3. Each record gives: D gene, J gene, V gene, clone size, CDR3 DNA, CDR3 protein. A D gene is named only where the DNA matches it firmly. Expanded clones get a size class; other rows say once, few or many, or leave the size out.

. TRBJ1-2 TRBV10-3 once TGTGCCATCGGAGCTTGGGCAGGCGATCGTTATGGCTACACCTTC CAIGAWAGDRYGYTF
TRBD2 TRBJ2-3 TRBV10-3 . TGTGCCATCAGTGTAAAGCGGGGACGCACAGATACGCAGTATTTT CAISVKRGRTDTQYF
TRBD2 TRBJ2-2 TRBV13 . TGTGCCAGCAGCTTATGGGTCAGGGAGGGAACCGGGGAGCTGTTTTTT CASSLWVREGTGELFF
. TRBJ2-3 TRBV28 . TGTGCCAGCAGCCCCGGGGCGACAGATACGCAGTATTTT CASSPGATDTQYF
. TRBJ1-3 TRBV27 . TGTGCCAGCAGATTACAGGGAAACTCTGGAAACACCATATATTTT CASRLQGNSGNTIYF
. TRBJ2-1 TRBV7-7 . TGTGCCAGCAGCCATAGTAGGACAGTACCATACAATGAGCAGTTCTTC CASSHSRTVPYNEQFF
TRBD2 TRBJ2-1 TRBV7-9 . TGTGCCAGCAGCTTAGCCGGCCTAGCGGGAGGCAATGAGCAGTTCTTC CASSLAGLAGGNEQFF
. TRBJ1-2 TRBV2 . TGTGCCAGCAGTGAAACCGGCTCAGGGCACCTCTTCTATGGCTACACCTTC CASSETGSGHLFYGYTF
. TRBJ1-5 TRBV27 . TGTGCCAGCAGTTTGGACGGAGCAGGCAATCAGCCCCAGCATTTT CASSLDGAGNQPQHF
TRBD2 TRBJ2-1 TRBV7-3 . TGTGCCAGCAGCTTATCTAGCGGGAATTACAATGAGCAGTTCTTC CASSLSSGNYNEQFF
. TRBJ2-2 TRBV7-9 . TGTGCCAGCAGCCTCGCTGGGCTGAACACCGGGGAGCTGTTTTTT CASSLAGLNTGELFF
TRBD1 TRBJ2-7 TRBV4-3 . TGCGCCAGCAGCCAAGGTTTAACAGGGGGCGTCTACGAGCAGTACTTC CASSQGLTGGVYEQYF
TRBD2 TRBJ2-2 TRBV7-9 few TGTGCCAGCAGCTTAGCTATCGGACTAGCGGGCCGACACACCGGGGAGCTGTTTTTT CASSLAIGLAGRHTGELFF
TRBD1 TRBJ2-1 TRBV27 . TGTGCCAGCAGCCCGGGGACAGGGGGTTGGAATGAGCAGTTCTTC CASSPGTGGWNEQFF
. TRBJ2-1 TRBV11-2 . TGTGCCAGCAGCCTGCTACGGGGCAGCGACAATGAGCAGTTCTTC CASSLLRGSDNEQFF
TRBD1 TRBJ1-2 TRBV15 . TGTGCCACCAGCAGAGATCCCACAGGGGGCCTCTATGGCTACACCTTC CATSRDPTGGLYGYTF
TRBD1 TRBJ2-1 TRBV10-3 . TGTGCCATCAGTGAGCGCGGGACAGGGGGATACAATGAGCAGTTCTTC CAISERGTGGYNEQFF
TRBD1 TRBJ2-7 TRBV5-4 once TGTGCCAGCAACCCGGGGACAGGGGGTAACGAGCAGTACTTC CASNPGTGGNEQYF
TRBD1 TRBJ1-1 TRBV11-2 . TGTGCCAGCAGCCAAGGGACAGGCACTGAAGCTTTCTTT CASSQGTGTEAFF
TRBD2 TRBJ2-1 TRBV5-1 once TGCGCCAGCAGCTCATTCGCGGGAGGTTTAGAGCAGTTCTTC CASSSFAGGLEQFF
. TRBJ1-5 TRBV4-1 once TGCGCCAGCAGCCAAGAAACAGGGCTCTATCAGCCCCAGCATTTT CASSQETGLYQPQHF
. TRBJ2-1 TRBV28 . TGTGCCAGCAGTTTTGGTGAGCAGTTCTTC CASSFGEQFF
TRBD1 TRBJ1-2 TRBV27 . TGTGCCAGCAGCTTGACAGGGGGATATGGCTACACCTTC CASSLTGGYGYTF
. TRBJ2-1 TRBV9 . TGTGCCAGCAGCGTAGAAGGGTACAATGAGCAGTTCTTC CASSVEGYNEQFF
. TRBJ2-7 TRBV9 . TGTGCCAGCAGCGTAGGACAGCCCTACGAGCAGTACTTC CASSVGQPYEQYF
. TRBJ1-6 TRBV6-5 . TGTGCCAGCAGTTACTCGTCGGGGGGCGCACCCCTCCACTTT CASSYSSGGAPLHF
. TRBJ2-7 TRBV11-2 once TGTGCCAGCAGCTCGACAGACAGGGACTGGTACGAGCAGTACTTC CASSSTDRDWYEQYF
. TRBJ1-5 TRBV28 . TGTGCCAGCAGTTTCTCATTTGACAGGCACTTCAATCAGCCCCAGCATTTT CASSFSFDRHFNQPQHF
. TRBJ1-5 TRBV19 . TGTGCCAGTAGTTTGGGACAGCCCCAGCATTTT CASSLGQPQHF
. TRBJ2-7 TRBV5-8 . TGTGCCAGCAGCTTTAAGAGGCCAGGGGCACACTACGAGCAGTACTTC CASSFKRPGAHYEQYF
TRBD1 TRBJ1-3 TRBV7-8 few TGTGCCAGCAGCTGGACAGGGTCTAGAAACACCATATATTTT CASSWTGSRNTIYF
TRBD2 TRBJ2-3 TRBV11-2 once TGTGCCAGCAGCGGGCCGACTAGCGGGAGCACAGATACGCAGTATTTT CASSGPTSGSTDTQYF
. TRBJ1-2 TRBV7-2 few TGTGCCAGCAGCTTAGGGGGGGCTAGGAGCTATGGCTACACCTTC CASSLGGARSYGYTF
TRBD2 TRBJ2-1 TRBV9 . TGTGCCAGCAGCGTAACGTGGCGGGAGGGCCGGGATGAGCAGTTCTTC CASSVTWREGRDEQFF
. TRBJ2-1 TRBV29-1 . TGCAGCGTTGAAGATCAACGGGACACCAATGAGCAGTTCTTC CSVEDQRDTNEQFF
. TRBJ2-7 TRBV15 once TGTGCCACCAGCAGAGATAGCCCGACAGGTTCCTACGAGCAGTACTTC CATSRDSPTGSYEQYF
. TRBJ1-2 TRBV5-6 . TGTGCCAGCAGCACGAGGTGGGAGACCTCTAACTATGGCTACACCTTC CASSTRWETSNYGYTF
. TRBJ2-1 TRBV28 . TGTGCCAGCAGTTTATACCGAGCGGGCTACAATGAGCAGTTCTTC CASSLYRAGYNEQFF
. TRBJ1-3 TRBV28 . TGTGCCAGCAGCCCTGGAAACACCATATATTTT CASSPGNTIYF